Each of the 16 T cell receptor beta chains below was sequenced from the same sample in a study of T cells in tuberculosis. The repertoire was sequenced with immunoSEQ multiplex PCR; TCRdb's copy has only in-frame clones and lacks some. The top ten clones hold roughly 6.4% of a sample with about 36,000 clones, nearly 95% of them seen once. The sample consisted of PBMCs. The receptor source for this set is a donor between 10 and 29 years old with latent tuberculosis or without tuberculosis infection.

The genes are TRBV28 and TRBJ1-2; TRBD1 agrees at 8 bases. The CDR3 runs to 13 residues. Germline assignment: CDR1 MDHEN and CDR2 SYDVKM. Trimming removed 7 bases from V and 6 bases from J; junction bases left unmatched: 7. CDR3 sequence: CASIGTGEHGYTF. CDR3 sequence (DNA): TGTGCCAGCATTGGGACAGGAGAACATGGCTACACCTTC.

The rearrangement joins TRBV9 to TRBJ1-2; D remains ambiguous. The CDR3 length is 13 residues. V shed 2 bases and J shed 4 bases, with 9 bases lying between them. Germline assignment: CDR1 SGDLS and CDR2 YYNGEE. The CDR3 protein is CASSVLSGYGYTF. CDR3 DNA: TGTGCCAGCAGCGTGCTCTCGGGCTATGGCTACACCTTC.

This clone is judged medium-sized. This chain joins TRBV30 and TRBJ2-7, with D tentatively TRBD2 (6 bases). The CDR3 runs 14 residues. In germline, CDR1 is GTSNPN, CDR2 SVGIG (reference sequence). The V end lost 3 bases, the J end lost 7 bases, and 19 bases lay between the germline ends. The CDR3 protein is CAWSAAGNFWEQYF. CDR3 nucleotides: TGTGCCTGGAGCGCCGCGGGGAACTTCTGGGAGCAGTACTTC.

V is TRBV7-2 and J is TRBJ1-5, with TRBD1 matching over 9 bases. V shed 5 bases, J shed 1 base, and the junction held 6 bases outside the gene matches. Germline CDR1 SGHTA, CDR2 FQGNSA. The CDR3 totals 16 residues. The CDR3 region has the DNA TGTGCCAGCAGCCTCCGGACAGGGGAGAGCAATCAGCCCCAGCATTTT. Amino acid sequence: CASSLRTGESNQPQHF.

The genes are TRBV29-1 and TRBJ1-1, with no clear D. Trimming cost V 1 base and J 3 bases, with 9 bases left between them. This CDR3 region has 13 residues. Germline loops: CDR1 SQVTM, CDR2 ANQGSEA. CDR3: CSVEAVRDTEAFF. The DNA of the CDR3 is TGCAGCGTTGAAGCCGTGCGGGACACTGAAGCTTTCTTT.

This chain connects TRBV6-4 to TRBJ2-1; 9 nucleotides agree with TRBD1. The CDR3 length is 14 residues. V gave up 5 bases and J gave up 7 bases; unmatched junction bases: 6. In germline, CDR1 is MRHNA, CDR2 SNTAGT. As DNA, the CDR3 is TGTGCCAGCAGTCTGGACAGGGGTGATAATGAGCAGTTCTTC. Its translation: CASSLDRGDNEQFF.

This clone was recorded once. The chain joins TRBV9 to TRBJ2-7; D gene unclear. The CDR3 has 16 residues. The germline V and J ends were trimmed by 0 bases and 0 bases, with 13 bases remaining between them. Germline V CDR1 and CDR2: SGDLS, YYNGEE. The CDR3 sequence: CASSVVICQVSYEQYF. For the CDR3, the DNA is TGTGCCAGCAGCGTAGTAATATGCCAGGTCTCCTACGAGCAGTACTTC.

The chain employs TRBV11-1 and TRBJ2-1; 7 nucleotides match TRBD1. The CDR3 length is 15 residues. V trimming: 4 bases; J trimming: 2 bases; junction bases outside the gene matches: 5. CDR1 SGHAT and CDR2 FQDESV come from the germline V gene (reference sequence). The CDR3 protein is CASSSETGTYNEQFF. The DNA of the CDR3 is TGTGCCAGCAGCTCCGAGACAGGGACCTACAATGAGCAGTTCTTC.

The chain links TRBV7-8 to TRBJ2-1, with D perhaps matching TRBD2 (5 bases). This CDR3 is 17 amino acids long. V lost 1 base to trimming and J lost 1 base, with 14 bases between them. Looked up from germline, CDR1 is SGHVS and CDR2 is FQNEAQ. CDR3: CASSLETPGWSYNEQFF. As DNA, the CDR3 is TGTGCCAGCAGCTTAGAAACTCCGGGGTGGTCCTACAATGAGCAGTTCTTC.

V gene TRBV6-6 combines with J gene TRBJ2-1; D gene unclear. Trimming pared 6 bases from V and 3 bases from J, leaving 6 bases between. Germline V gene data show CDR1 as MNHNY and CDR2 as SVGAGI (reference sequence). The CDR3 consists of 12 residues. The CDR3 nucleotides read TGTGCCAGCAGCTCGGGCTACAATGAGCAGTTCTTC. Translation: CASSSGYNEQFF.

CDR3 in amino acids: CASSLVTPGELFF. The CDR3, as DNA: TGTGCCAGCAGCTTAGTGACTCCCGGGGAGCTGTTTTTT. The V call is TRBV11-3, the J call TRBJ2-2; D call uncertain. CDR3 length: 13 amino acids. The germline CDR1 and CDR2 sequences are SGHNT and YENEEA. V was shortened by 1 base and J by 6 bases, with 6 bases between the two germline ends.

V usage is TRBV6-1 and J usage is TRBJ2-7, with D possibly being TRBD1 (5 bases). Trimming took 0 bases from V and 1 from J, leaving 13 bases between them. In germline, CDR1 is MNHNS, CDR2 SASEGT. This CDR3 is 16 amino acids long. CDR3 nucleotide sequence: TGTGCCAGCAGTGAAGCGGGGCTAGTAAGGTCCTACGAGCAGTACTTC. This codes for CASSEAGLVRSYEQYF.

The gene calls are TRBV30 and TRBJ1-2; unclear D gene. Trimming took 0 bases from V and 3 from J, leaving 14 bases between them. This CDR3 has 15 amino acids. Per the germline V gene, CDR1 is GTSNPN and CDR2 is SVGIG (reference sequence). Here the CDR3 reads CAWSVLGGQYYGYTF. For the CDR3, the DNA is TGTGCCTGGAGTGTATTAGGCGGGCAATACTATGGCTACACCTTC.

The chain is built from TRBV11-2 and TRBJ2-7; D might be TRBD2 (5 bases). V was clipped by 8 bases and J by 1 base, with 12 bases between them. CDR1 is SGHAT and CDR2 is FQNNGV in the germline V gene. This CDR3 comprises 13 residues. DNA for the CDR3: TGTGCCAGCGCCTATTGGGAGTCCTACGAGCAGTACTTC. As protein: CASAYWESYEQYF. Filled out from reference TRBV11-2 and TRBJ2-7, the complete variable domain reads EAGVAQSPRYKIIEKRQSVAFWCNPISGHATLYWYQQILGQGPKLLIQFQNNGVVDDSQLPKDRFSAERLKGVDSTLKIQPAKLEDSAVYLCASAYWESYEQYFGPGTRLTVT.

CDR3 sequence (DNA): TGTGCCAGCAGCTTTGTTGGACAGGGCTACGAGCAGTACTTC. This encodes CASSFVGQGYEQYF. The rearrangement joins TRBV11-2 to TRBJ2-7; 8 positions agree with TRBD1. The CDR3 is made up of 14 amino acids. The trim removed 3 bases at V and 3 bases at J, leaving 4 bases unmatched. Germline lookup yields CDR1 SGHAT and CDR2 FQNNGV. The whole variable domain, filled in from reference TRBV11-2 and TRBJ2-7, reads EAGVAQSPRYKIIEKRQSVAFWCNPISGHATLYWYQQILGQGPKLLIQFQNNGVVDDSQLPKDRFSAERLKGVDSTLKIQPAKLEDSAVYLCASSFVGQGYEQYFGPGTRLTVT.

The chain carries TRBV7-3 and TRBJ1-2; 8 positions agree with TRBD1. The V gene end was trimmed by 6 bases and the J gene end by 7 bases; junction bases not matched to a gene: 7. The CDR3 is made up of 13 amino acids. The V gene's germline CDR1 is SGHTA and CDR2 FQGTGA. The CDR3 sequence: CASSYAGGAGYTF. CDR3 nucleotides: TGTGCCAGCAGTTATGCAGGGGGCGCTGGCTACACCTTC.